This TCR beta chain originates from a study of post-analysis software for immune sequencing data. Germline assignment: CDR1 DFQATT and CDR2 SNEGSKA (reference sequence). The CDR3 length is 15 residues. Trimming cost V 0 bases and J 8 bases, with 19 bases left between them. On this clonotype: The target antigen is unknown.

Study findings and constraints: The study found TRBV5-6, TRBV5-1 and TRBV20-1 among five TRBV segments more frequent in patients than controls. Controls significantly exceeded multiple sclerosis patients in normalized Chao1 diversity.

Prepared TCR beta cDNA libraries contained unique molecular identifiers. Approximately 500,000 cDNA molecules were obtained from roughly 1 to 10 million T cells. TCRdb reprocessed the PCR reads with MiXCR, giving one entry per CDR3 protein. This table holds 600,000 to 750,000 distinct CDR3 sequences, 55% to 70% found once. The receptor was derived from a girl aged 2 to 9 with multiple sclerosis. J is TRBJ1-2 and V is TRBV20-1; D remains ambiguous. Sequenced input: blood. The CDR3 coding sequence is TGCAGTGCTAGAGAAGTTATAGAGGGATCGTGGGGCTACACCTTC. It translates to CSAREVIEGSWGYTF.